This T cell receptor beta chain was sequenced for a study of blood T cells in healthy people across ages (dated by TCRdb to 2015 to 2017). Background for the entire study: In model experiments, template switching captured roughly one uniquely barcoded TCR beta cDNA molecule for every two T cells. The study analyzed two additional independent replicas of 1 million unique cDNA reads from the same blood draw for two donors, one aged 18 to 29 and one aged 80 or older. Donors of different ages were randomly distributed across sequencing lanes to avoid experimental bias. Donors were grouped into four age groups: young (average roughly 15 years), middle-aged (under 40), aged (about 59) and long-lived (approximately 75). Using deep sequencing normalized with unique cDNA molecular identifiers, the study measured how TCR beta repertoire diversity changes with age. General findings and caveats noted by the study authors: As age increased, observed TCR beta diversity per million T cells dropped in a roughly linear way, and a significant reduction was already evident by age approximately 40. Conclusive comparison of naive and antigen-experienced compartments was prevented by the profiling of bulk unsorted PBMCs. Because the CMV infection status of the donors was unknown, age-related changes in expanded clonotypes may potentially have been confounded. Total diversity estimates from one million sequenced T cells were considered lower bounds and underestimates. A strong correlation was found between observed TCR beta diversity and the percentage of naive T cells measured by flow cytometry. The long-lived group showed more naive CD4+ T cells, fewer expanded clones and increased TCR diversity than the aged group, suggesting age selection.

Reading from cysteine to phenylalanine, the CDR3 counts 15 amino acids. Only the CDR3 DNA stays, 45 bases, in frame from base 1. The germline V gene (reference sequence) gives CDR1 as MNHEY and CDR2 as SMNVEV. Trimming takes 4 bases off V and 3 bases off J; junction bases not matched to a gene: 3. Systemically healthy Caucasian individuals from Russia, 39 in total and aged roughly 6 to 100 years, were included as donors. Each donor gave about 9.8 milliliters of peripheral blood, drawn into EDTA-treated Vacutainer tubes. Ficoll-Paque density-gradient centrifugation was used to isolate PBMCs, with at least 6 million obtained per sample. Total RNA was extracted from PBMCs with Trizol reagent, with at least 6 micrograms obtained per sample. Naive CD45RAhigh/CD27high T cell percentages were measured by flow cytometry on a PBMC aliquot from every donor. Library preparation used 5' RACE. Instrument on record: Illumina HiSeq 2500. A second roughly 6 to 11 cycle PCR used a sample-barcoded 5' primer and a J-beta primer mix. A unique molecular identifier was introduced onto each TCR beta cDNA molecule by a template-switch 5' adaptor carrying 12 random nucleotides. At least 3 million CDR3-containing paired-end reads were obtained from each sample. The Mint cDNA synthesis kit, primed by a TRBC-specific oligonucleotide, was used to synthesize first-strand cDNA from all RNA. All cDNA was treated with uracil-DNA glycosylase and then went through a first 18-cycle PCR with the universal primers M1SS and BC2_uni_R. Regarding the original processing steps: For normalization, 1 million high-quality reads were randomly selected from each sample, with every read carrying a distinct molecular identifier. Reads with shared molecular identifiers were discarded instead of being binned into consensus sequences. MiTCR, set to a Q25 quality threshold and the strictest error-elimination algorithm, was used for CDR3 identification, clonotype clustering and error correction. A nonparametric unseen species model with Euler transformation was used to estimate a lower bound on total TCR beta diversity. TCRdb's own reprocessing of the public reads used fastp at Q25 and MiXCR and kept productive beta chains. Rows with a matching CDR3 protein are joined into one entry that keeps the most common DNA and genes. The V and J calls shown here were made by TCRdb, not taken from the authors' results. The sample data list some 700,000 distinct CDR3 sequences, and approximately 22% of these were observed just once. The ten top clones hold less than 25% of the sample.

A few counts support this clonotype. Its antigen specificity is not known. No clone much larger than this one lies a single base away; base qualities are absent. This receptor chain uses TRBV27 and TRBJ2-6, and 7 junction bases match TRBD1. The sequenced material came from blood. The TCR sequence derives from a man between 65 and 80 years old in good health. The DNA sequence is TGTGCCAGCAGTTCCCGGACAGGTGGGGCCAACGTCCTGACTTTC. The resulting protein is CASSSRTGGANVLTF.